Shown below are 30 T cell receptor beta chains from a single sample sequenced in a study of blood T cell repertoires in COVID-19. TCRdb's table, derived via immunoSEQ multiplex PCR, lists solely in-frame clones and lacks some. The profile shows 150,000 to 200,000 clones, 84% of them singletons. Sequenced material: peripheral blood. The receptor source for this set is a human donor with acute or convalescent COVID-19. The donor label of this sample is uncertain.

V is TRBV11-1 and J is TRBJ1-1; unclear D gene. V lost 3 bases, J lost 6 bases, and 11 bases lay in between. Germline CDR1 SGHAT, CDR2 FQDESV (reference sequence). The CDR3 loop spans 13 amino acids. CDR3 in DNA: TGTGCCAGCAGCTTTTCCCGCGCCTCTGAAGCTTTCTTT. Translated: CASSFSRASEAFF.

The chain carries TRBV30 and TRBJ2-1; 9 nucleotides line up with TRBD2. The ends lost 2 bases at V and 3 bases at J; junction bases unmatched: 8. The CDR3 covers 16 residues. Germline V lookup: CDR1 GTSNPN, CDR2 SVGIG (reference sequence). As DNA, the CDR3 is TGTGCCTGGAGTCTGCAGACTAGCGGATTCTACAATGAGCAGTTCTTC. It translates to CAWSLQTSGFYNEQFF.

The genes are TRBV6-6 and TRBJ1-1; no reliable D call. CDR3 size: 11 residues. Trimming left V 6 bases short and J 7 bases short, with 9 bases between. Germline assignment: CDR1 MNHNY and CDR2 SVGAGI (reference sequence). The CDR3 protein is CASSPRGEAFF. DNA for the CDR3: TGTGCCAGCAGCCCACGGGGTGAAGCTTTCTTT.

This chain uses TRBV29-1 with TRBJ1-2; D is possibly TRBD1 (6 bases). There are 14 residues in the CDR3. The germline gives CDR1 SQVTM, CDR2 ANQGSEA. Trimming left V 6 bases short and J 3 bases short, with 17 bases between. This CDR3 is CSVNRGGPDYGYTF. The CDR3 region has the DNA TGCAGCGTCAATAGGGGGGGGCCAGACTATGGCTACACCTTC.

This sequence joins TRBV19 and TRBJ2-3; the D is unclear. CDR3 length: 13 amino acids. CDR1 is LNHDA, CDR2 SQIVND, per germline (reference sequence). V was cut by 7 bases and J by 3 bases, with 11 bases left in between. The CDR3 spells CASTQGVTDTQYF. In DNA, the CDR3 is TGTGCCAGTACCCAAGGAGTAACAGATACGCAGTATTTT.

This clone appeared a few times. The chain has TRBV7-3 and TRBJ2-7; TRBD1 might be the D (5 bases). The length of the CDR3 is 13 residues. Germline V gene data show CDR1 as SGHTA and CDR2 as FQGTGA. With 2 bases removed from V and 4 bases from J, the gap between germline ends came to 9 bases. The CDR3 bases are TGTGCCAGCAGCTTAGCTCAGGGTTACGAGCAGTACTTC. Translating it yields CASSLAQGYEQYF.

The V gene is TRBV30, the J gene TRBJ2-3; 7 bases are a match to TRBD2. CDR3 size: 15 residues. Per the germline V gene, CDR1 is GTSNPN and CDR2 is SVGIG (reference sequence). Losses at the gene ends were 5 bases for V and 2 bases for J; bases not matched to a gene: 10. In DNA form, the CDR3 reads TGTGCCTGGCGAAGGGGCGGGGGAGTCACAGATACGCAGTATTTT. This encodes CAWRRGGGVTDTQYF.

The rearrangement uses TRBV5-6 and TRBJ2-3; 10 bases line up with TRBD2. Trimming at V came to 3 bases and at J to 0 bases, leaving 10 bases not matched to a gene. Germline V lookup: CDR1 SGHDT, CDR2 YYEEEE. The CDR3 extends over 18 amino acids. CDR3 region: CASSSLSTSGISTDTQYF. The CDR3 region has the DNA TGTGCCAGCAGCTCACTTTCTACTAGCGGGATTAGCACAGATACGCAGTATTTT.

The J gene is TRBJ2-5, the V gene TRBV6-5, with D possibly TRBD1 on 6 matching bases. The CDR3 totals 13 residues. Germline V gives CDR1 MNHEY, CDR2 SVGAGI. Deletions cut 5 bases from V and 5 bases from J, with 12 bases between. The DNA of the CDR3 is TGTGCCAGCAGTAGGGGGTGGAGGGAGACCCAGTACTTC. Amino acid sequence: CASSRGWRETQYF.

V is TRBV3-1 (or the pseudogene TRBV3-2) and J is TRBJ2-5, with 10 bases aligning to TRBD2. Trimming cost V 4 bases and J 0 bases; bases outside gene matches: 8. From germline, CDR1 is LGHDT and CDR2 YNNKEL (reference sequence). The CDR3 covers 17 residues. CDR3 residues: CASSPRTGLADQETQYF. The CDR3 bases are TGTGCCAGCAGCCCTAGAACTGGACTAGCGGACCAAGAGACCCAGTACTTC.

The chain joins TRBV30 to TRBJ1-2; tentatively, D is TRBD1 (6 bases). There are 15 residues in the CDR3. V lost 5 bases to trimming and J lost 0 bases, with 16 bases between them. Germline CDR1 and CDR2: GTSNPN and SVGIG (reference sequence). In DNA form, the CDR3 reads TGTGCCTGGGGGGGGAGGGGGTACTCTAACTATGGCTACACCTTC. The encoded protein is CAWGGRGYSNYGYTF.

V and J are TRBV19 and TRBJ1-2; D not resolved. Trimming cost V 3 bases and J 2 bases, with 16 bases left between them. This CDR3 region has 16 residues. Germline V gene data show CDR1 as LNHDA and CDR2 as SQIVND (reference sequence). This CDR3 is CASSIPGRRPNYGYTF. CDR3 coding DNA: TGTGCCAGTAGTATTCCTGGCAGGAGGCCAAACTATGGCTACACCTTC.

J is TRBJ2-2 and V is TRBV5-4; TRBD2 aligns across 9 bases. Germline-derived CDR1 and CDR2 are SGHNT and YYREEE (reference sequence). Trimming took 4 bases from V and 2 from J; bases not matched to a gene: 6. This CDR3 contains 16 residues. CDR3 amino acids: CASSPIAGANTGELFF. Written as DNA, the CDR3 is TGTGCCAGCAGCCCAATAGCGGGGGCAAACACCGGGGAGCTGTTTTTT.

This chain connects TRBV6-2 or TRBV6-3 to TRBJ1-1, with TRBD1 identical over 10 bases. Per the germline V gene, CDR1 is MNHEY and CDR2 is SVGEGT. With 0 bases clipped from V and 2 bases from J, the junction kept 9 bases outside the gene matches. This CDR3 region has 18 residues. Written as DNA, the CDR3 is TGTGCCAGCAGTTACTCGGACAGGGGGGATCGGCTCAACACTGAAGCTTTCTTT. It translates to CASSYSDRGDRLNTEAFF.

The chain is built from TRBV5-4 and TRBJ1-3; D is ambiguous. This CDR3 comprises 16 residues. V lost 0 bases and J lost 4, with 14 bases in between. Germline CDR1 SGHNT, CDR2 YYREEE (reference sequence). The CDR3 reads CASSLDQAGFGNTIYF. CDR3 DNA sequence: TGTGCCAGCAGCTTGGATCAAGCGGGGTTCGGAAACACCATATATTTT.

The chain couples TRBV12-3 or TRBV12-4 to TRBJ2-1; D possibly corresponds to TRBD1 (6 bases). The CDR3 length is 12 residues. The V end lost 10 bases, the J end lost 7 bases, and 14 bases lay between the germline ends. Here the CDR3 DNA reads TGTGCCACCGACAGGTCATTGAATGAGCAGTTCTTC. Translating gives CATDRSLNEQFF.

DNA for the CDR3: TGCGCCAGCAGTGATTGGGGAGTAGCCGATCATGAAAAACTGTTTTTT. It encodes CASSDWGVADHEKLFF. The chain has TRBV10-1 and TRBJ1-4; D uncertain. Per the germline V gene, CDR1 is WNHNN and CDR2 is SYGVQD (reference sequence). The CDR3 is 16 residues long. The germline V and J ends were trimmed by 3 bases and 6 bases, with 17 bases remaining between them.

J is TRBJ2-3 and V is TRBV28, with unresolved D. The length of the CDR3 is 14 residues. Germline CDR1 reads MDHEN; CDR2 reads SYDVKM. The V gene lost 5 bases and the J gene lost 0 bases, with 9 bases spanning the gap. The CDR3 bases are TGTGCCAGCAGTGGCGGTCCTAGCACAGATACGCAGTATTTT. It specifies CASSGGPSTDTQYF.

The V and J genes are TRBV7-2 and TRBJ1-6; weak D call: TRBD1 (5 bases). The germline gives CDR1 SGHTA, CDR2 FQGNSA. Trimming cost V 5 bases and J 14 bases, with 22 bases left between them. The length of the CDR3 is 15 residues. The CDR3 DNA reads as TGTGCCAGCAGCCTGGGGGGGAGGGATGGAGGAACCCTCCACTTT. The encoded protein is CASSLGGRDGGTLHF.

V usage is TRBV29-1 and J usage is TRBJ1-4; weak D call: TRBD1 (5 bases). Germline CDR1 is SQVTM and CDR2 is ANQGSEA. The CDR3 is 14 amino acids. The germline V and J ends were trimmed by 5 bases and 4 bases, with 14 bases remaining between them. This chain's CDR3 is CSVMTPDSNEKLFF. CDR3 DNA sequence: TGCAGCGTTATGACCCCCGACAGTAATGAAAAACTGTTTTTT.

This clone was detected only once. V gene TRBV7-3 combines with J gene TRBJ2-3; weak D call: TRBD1 (5 bases). Trimming shortened V by 1 base and J by 1 base, and 6 bases separated the two germline ends. The CDR3 runs 14 residues. The germline V gene encodes CDR1 SGHTA and CDR2 FQGTGA. CDR3 amino acids: CASSLKGGTDTQYF. CDR3 sequence (DNA): TGTGCCAGCAGCTTAAAAGGGGGCACAGATACGCAGTATTTT.

V is TRBV29-1 and J is TRBJ2-3; D perhaps matches TRBD1 (6 bases). V lost 3 bases, J lost 4 bases, and 14 bases lay in between. Germline CDR1 SQVTM, CDR2 ANQGSEA. The length of the CDR3 is 14 residues. CDR3 loop: CSVEGAAAPDTQYF. In DNA form, the CDR3 reads TGCAGCGTTGAGGGGGCTGCGGCCCCAGATACGCAGTATTTT.

The chain carries TRBV4-1 and TRBJ2-1; 9 bases map to TRBD2. Trimming removed 1 base from V and 1 base from J; junction bases left unmatched: 5. Germline values: CDR1 MGHRA, CDR2 YSYEKL. The CDR3 runs 17 residues. The CDR3 reads CASSQGGGGDSYNEQFF. The CDR3 DNA sequence: TGCGCCAGCAGCCAAGGAGGCGGGGGGGATTCCTACAATGAGCAGTTCTTC.

This clone was recorded only once. The chain carries TRBV5-1 and TRBJ2-2; D is possibly TRBD1 (5 bases). Germline V gene sequence: CDR1 SGHRS, CDR2 YFSETQ. The CDR3 contains 14 residues. Trimming removed 5 bases at V and 1 base at J, with 9 bases between. CDR3 sequence (DNA): TGCGCCAGCAGAGAAACAGGGAACACCGGGGAGCTGTTTTTT. The encoded protein is CASRETGNTGELFF.

The rearrangement joins TRBV19 to TRBJ1-1, with TRBD1 matching 9 bases. Germline CDR1 LNHDA, CDR2 SQIVND (reference sequence). This CDR3 comprises 14 residues. V trimming: 5 bases; J trimming: 4 bases; junction bases outside the gene matches: 5. CDR3 in amino acids: CASSWTGVGTEAFF. CDR3 coding DNA: TGTGCCAGTAGTTGGACAGGGGTGGGCACTGAAGCTTTCTTT.

Turning to this clone: In the same sample, other DNA sequences code for this CDR3. The chain links TRBV5-1 to TRBJ1-1, with a possible D match to TRBD1 (5 bases). Germline V lookup: CDR1 SGHRS, CDR2 YFSETQ. V shed 5 bases and J shed 0 bases, with 11 bases lying between them. The CDR3 is 14 residues long. CDR3 DNA sequence: TGCGCCAGCAGAAAGGAGGGGTTGAACACTGAAGCTTTCTTT. It is translated as CASRKEGLNTEAFF.

CDR3 coding DNA: TGTGCCAGCAGCTTTCTCTACGAGCAGTACTTC. This translates into CASSFLYEQYF. The chain recombines TRBV12-1 with TRBJ2-7; TRBD2 is the table's D call, not checked against the DNA. TRBV12-1 constitutes a pseudogene. CDR3 length equals 11 residues.

In DNA, the CDR3 is TGTGCCAGCAGCCCCCTCCGAGGGGGCTCGTATGAGCAGTACTTC. This translates into CASSPLRGGSYEQYF. J is TRBJ2-7 and V is TRBV3-1 (or the pseudogene TRBV3-2); 7 bases align to TRBD1. In germline, CDR1 is LGHDT, CDR2 YNNKEL (reference sequence). The ends lost 4 bases at V and 7 bases at J; junction bases unmatched: 13. This CDR3 spans 15 amino acids.

The chain employs TRBV19 and TRBJ2-1; a possible D gene is TRBD2 (5 bases). V was pared by 4 bases and J by 8 bases, with 9 bases between. The CDR3 consists of 12 residues. The germline V gene has CDR1 LNHDA and CDR2 SQIVND (reference sequence). The CDR3 coding sequence is TGTGCCAGTAGTACGAGGGAAGATGAGCAGTTCTTC. Residues: CASSTREDEQFF.

This chain uses TRBV30 with TRBJ2-5, with 7 bases that match TRBD1. The J segment lost 5 bases and the V segment lost 0 bases, leaving 6 bases of the junction unmatched. Germline values: CDR1 GTSNPN, CDR2 SVGIG (reference sequence). The CDR3 consists of 14 residues. CDR3 sequence (DNA): TGTGCCTGGAGTGTGAACAGGGGTTCTGAGACCCAGTACTTC. This sequence encodes CAWSVNRGSETQYF.